Listed below are T cell receptor beta chains from one sample, sequenced in a study of beta chain features in type 1 diabetes. Profiled with immunoSEQ multiplex PCR; TCRdb holds only in-frame clones, not every one. The table includes 350,000 or so clones, 15% to 20% detected once. Sequencing used naive CD4+ T cells from blood. The receptors were gathered from a woman aged 18-35 years in good health. Each CDR3 is given with its conserved first and last residue.

v_call: TRBV2; cdr3_aa: CASGPGEETQYF
v_call: TRBV5-4; cdr3_aa: CASSLVLADEQFF
v_call: TRBV28; cdr3_aa: CASRGRDREGFEAFF
v_call: TRBV10-3; cdr3_aa: CAISGFTSGAYEQYF
v_call: TRBV6-5; cdr3_aa: CAIALSRDGNYGYTF
v_call: TRBV11-2; cdr3_aa: CASSFGLAYETQYF
v_call: TRBV7-9; cdr3_aa: CASSLVIEQFF
v_call: TRBV30; cdr3_aa: CAWSVYPRDSNQPQHF
v_call: TRBV7-9; cdr3_aa: CASSQSGNTIYF
v_call: TRBV30; cdr3_aa: CAWSVTGDTEAFF
v_call: TRBV18; cdr3_aa: CASSPGGKSTEAFF
v_call: TRBV29-1; cdr3_aa: CSVSRGRGTEAFF